The sequence of this TCR beta chain was determined in a study of blood T cell repertoires in COVID-19. Study-wide background: COVID-19 samples from acute and convalescent phases originated in the United States, Italy and Spain.

The assay was immunoSEQ multiplex PCR, and TCRdb's table has in-frame clones only and misses some. This sample carries around 190,000 clones, more than 75% of them seen once, and the ten largest clones take about 8%. This CDR3 spans 20 amino acids. The V and J ends lost 0 bases and 1 base, in that order; junction bases with no gene match: 10. The germline V gene encodes CDR1 MGHRA and CDR2 YSYEKL. Patients from Seattle were sampled longitudinally, starting during active infection. This receptor was taken from a woman aged 55-70 years with COVID-19, enrolled during active disease. What was sequenced was peripheral blood. The J gene is TRBJ2-5, the V gene TRBV4-1; 14 bases fit TRBD2. The DNA of the CDR3 is TGCGCCAGCAGCCAAGATCGAGTTGGGACTAGCGGGAGAGCCCAAGAGACCCAGTACTTC. Translating gives CASSQDRVGTSGRAQETQYF.